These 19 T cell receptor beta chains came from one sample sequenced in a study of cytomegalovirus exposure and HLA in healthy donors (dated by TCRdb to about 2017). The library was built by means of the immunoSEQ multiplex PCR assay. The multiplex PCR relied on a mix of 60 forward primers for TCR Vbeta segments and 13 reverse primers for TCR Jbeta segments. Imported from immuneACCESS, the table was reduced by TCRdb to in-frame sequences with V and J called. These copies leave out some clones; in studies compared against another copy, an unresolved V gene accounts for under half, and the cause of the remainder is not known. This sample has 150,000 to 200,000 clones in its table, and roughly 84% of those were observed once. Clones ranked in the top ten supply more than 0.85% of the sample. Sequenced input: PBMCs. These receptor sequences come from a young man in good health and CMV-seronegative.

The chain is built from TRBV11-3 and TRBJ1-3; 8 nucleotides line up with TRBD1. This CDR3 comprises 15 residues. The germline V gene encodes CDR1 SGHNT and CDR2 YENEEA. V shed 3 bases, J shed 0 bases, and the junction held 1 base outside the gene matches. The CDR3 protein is CASSFRGPSGNTIYF. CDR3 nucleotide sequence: TGTGCCAGCAGCTTCAGGGGGCCCTCTGGAAACACCATATATTTT. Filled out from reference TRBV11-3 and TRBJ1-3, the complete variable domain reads EAGVVQSPRYKIIEKKQPVAFWCNPISGHNTLYWYLQNLGQGPELLIRYENEEAVDDSQLPKDRFSAERLKGVDSTLKIQPAELGDSAVYLCASSFRGPSGNTIYFGEGSWLTVV.

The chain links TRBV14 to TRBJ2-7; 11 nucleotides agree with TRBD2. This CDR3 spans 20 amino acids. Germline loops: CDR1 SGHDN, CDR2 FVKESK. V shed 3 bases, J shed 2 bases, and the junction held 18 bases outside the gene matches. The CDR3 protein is CASSQRTSLAGGPWTYEQYF. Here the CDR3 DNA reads TGTGCCAGCAGCCAGAGGACTAGTTTAGCGGGAGGGCCATGGACCTACGAGCAGTACTTC. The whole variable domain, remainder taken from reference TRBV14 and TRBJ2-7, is EAGVTQFPSHSVIEKGQTVTLRCDPISGHDNLYWYRRVMGKEIKFLLHFVKESKQDESGMPNNRFLAERTGGTYSTLKVQPAELEDSGVYFCASSQRTSLAGGPWTYEQYFGPGTRLTVT.

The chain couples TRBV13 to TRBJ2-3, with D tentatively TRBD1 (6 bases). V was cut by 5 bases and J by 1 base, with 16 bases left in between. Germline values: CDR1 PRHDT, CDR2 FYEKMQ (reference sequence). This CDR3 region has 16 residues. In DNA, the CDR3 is TGTGCCAGCAGCACCGGTACAGGGTGGGGCACAGATACGCAGTATTTT. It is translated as CASSTGTGWGTDTQYF.

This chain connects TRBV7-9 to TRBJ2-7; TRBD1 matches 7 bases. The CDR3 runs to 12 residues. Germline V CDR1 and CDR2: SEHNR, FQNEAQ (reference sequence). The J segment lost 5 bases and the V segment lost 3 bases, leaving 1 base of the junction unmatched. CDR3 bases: TGTGCCAGCAGCTTCCAGGGGGACGAGCAGTACTTC. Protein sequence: CASSFQGDEQYF.

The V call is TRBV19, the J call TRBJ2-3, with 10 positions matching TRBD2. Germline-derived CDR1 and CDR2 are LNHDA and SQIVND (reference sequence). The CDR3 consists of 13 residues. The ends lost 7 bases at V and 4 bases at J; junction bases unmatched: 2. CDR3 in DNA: TGTGCCAGTAAGCGGGAGGGACCAGATACGCAGTATTTT. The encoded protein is CASKREGPDTQYF.

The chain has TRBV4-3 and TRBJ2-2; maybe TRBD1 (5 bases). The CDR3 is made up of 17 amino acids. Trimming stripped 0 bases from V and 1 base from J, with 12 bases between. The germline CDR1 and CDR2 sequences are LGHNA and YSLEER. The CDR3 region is CASSQEGGHVNTGELFF. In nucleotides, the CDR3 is TGCGCCAGCAGCCAAGAAGGCGGACATGTGAACACCGGGGAGCTGTTTTTT.

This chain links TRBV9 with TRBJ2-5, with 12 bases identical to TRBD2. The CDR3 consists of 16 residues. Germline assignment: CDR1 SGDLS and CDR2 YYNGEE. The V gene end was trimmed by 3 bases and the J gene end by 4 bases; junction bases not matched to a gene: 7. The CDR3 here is CASSGSSGRGAETQYF. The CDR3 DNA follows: TGTGCCAGCAGCGGATCTAGCGGGAGGGGGGCAGAGACCCAGTACTTC.

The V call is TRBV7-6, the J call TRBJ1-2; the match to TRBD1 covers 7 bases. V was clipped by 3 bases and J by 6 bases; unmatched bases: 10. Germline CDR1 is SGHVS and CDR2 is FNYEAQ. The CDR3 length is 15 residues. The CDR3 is CASSFETGPYDGYTF. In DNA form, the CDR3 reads TGTGCCAGCAGCTTTGAGACAGGGCCCTATGATGGCTACACCTTC.

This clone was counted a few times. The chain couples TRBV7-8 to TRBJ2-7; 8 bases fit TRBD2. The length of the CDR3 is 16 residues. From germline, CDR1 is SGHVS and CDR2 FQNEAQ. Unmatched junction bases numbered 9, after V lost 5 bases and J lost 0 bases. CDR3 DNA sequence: TGTGCCAGCAGCCAACAGGGCGGGAGGAACTCCTACGAGCAGTACTTC. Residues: CASSQQGGRNSYEQYF.

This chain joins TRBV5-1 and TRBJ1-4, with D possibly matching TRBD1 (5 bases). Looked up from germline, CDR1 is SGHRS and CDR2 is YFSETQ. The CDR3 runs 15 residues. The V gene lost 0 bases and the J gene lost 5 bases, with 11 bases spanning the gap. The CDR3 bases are TGCGCCAGCAGCTTGGGACAGACATCAAATGAAAAACTGTTTTTT. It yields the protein CASSLGQTSNEKLFF. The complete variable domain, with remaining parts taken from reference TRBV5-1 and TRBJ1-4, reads KAGVTQTPRYLIKTRGQQVTLSCSPISGHRSVSWYQQTPGQGLQFLFEYFSETQRNKGNFPGRFSGRQFSNSRSEMNVSTLELGDSALYLCASSLGQTSNEKLFFGSGTQLSVL.

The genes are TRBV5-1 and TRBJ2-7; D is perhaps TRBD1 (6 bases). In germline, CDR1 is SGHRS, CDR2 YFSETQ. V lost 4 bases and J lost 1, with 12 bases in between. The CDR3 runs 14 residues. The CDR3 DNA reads TGCGCCAGCAGCCGGACAGTACTTTCCTACGAGCAGTACTTC. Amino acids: CASSRTVLSYEQYF. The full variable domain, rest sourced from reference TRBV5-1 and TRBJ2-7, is KAGVTQTPRYLIKTRGQQVTLSCSPISGHRSVSWYQQTPGQGLQFLFEYFSETQRNKGNFPGRFSGRQFSNSRSEMNVSTLELGDSALYLCASSRTVLSYEQYFGPGTRLTVT.

In DNA form, the CDR3 reads TGTGCCAGCAGCCAGAGGACAGGGACCTACGAGCAGTACTTC. Its translation: CASSQRTGTYEQYF. The genes are TRBV2 and TRBJ2-7; 8 bases are a match to TRBD1. With 6 bases clipped from V and 2 bases from J, the junction kept 6 bases outside the gene matches. CDR1 is SNHLY and CDR2 is FYNNEI in the germline V gene. This CDR3 spans 14 amino acids.

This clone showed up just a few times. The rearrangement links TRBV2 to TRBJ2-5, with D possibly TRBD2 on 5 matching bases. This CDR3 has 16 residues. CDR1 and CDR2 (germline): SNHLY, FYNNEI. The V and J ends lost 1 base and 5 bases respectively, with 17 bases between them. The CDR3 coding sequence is TGTGCCAGCAGTGAAGGGATTGACTACCGCATCGAGACCCAGTACTTC. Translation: CASSEGIDYRIETQYF.

The CDR3 loop reads CASSYGDSYSYNEQFF. The CDR3 nucleotides read TGTGCCAGCAGCTACGGGGACAGTTACTCCTACAATGAGCAGTTCTTC. J is TRBJ2-1 and V is TRBV7-2; 7 bases are a match to TRBD1. Trimming removed 4 bases from V and 0 bases from J; junction bases left unmatched: 6. CDR3 length: 16 residues. Germline-derived CDR1 and CDR2 are SGHTA and FQGNSA. Full variable domain (outside the CDR3, taken from reference TRBV7-2 and TRBJ2-1): GAGVSQSPSNKVTEKGKDVELRCDPISGHTALYWYRQSLGQGLEFLIYFQGNSAPDKSGLPSDRFSAERTGGSVSTLTIQRTQQEDSAVYLCASSYGDSYSYNEQFFGPGTRLTVL.

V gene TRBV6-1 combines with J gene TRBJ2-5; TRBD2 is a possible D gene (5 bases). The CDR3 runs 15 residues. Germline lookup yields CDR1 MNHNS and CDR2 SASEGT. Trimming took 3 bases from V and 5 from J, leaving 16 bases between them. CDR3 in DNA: TGTGCCAGCAGTGAGGGCTCGAGGGCGATGGAGACCCAGTACTTC. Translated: CASSEGSRAMETQYF.

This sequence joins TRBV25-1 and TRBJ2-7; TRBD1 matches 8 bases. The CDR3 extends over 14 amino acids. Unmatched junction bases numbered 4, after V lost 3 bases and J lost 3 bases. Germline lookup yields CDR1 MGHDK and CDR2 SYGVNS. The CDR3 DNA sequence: TGTGCCAGCAGTGAGGGGACAGGACTCTACGAGCAGTACTTC. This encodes CASSEGTGLYEQYF.

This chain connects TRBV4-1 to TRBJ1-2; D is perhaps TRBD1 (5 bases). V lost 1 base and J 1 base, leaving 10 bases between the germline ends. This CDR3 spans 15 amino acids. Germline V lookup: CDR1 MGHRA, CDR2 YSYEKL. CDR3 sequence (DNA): TGCGCCAGCAGCCAAGTGACAGTCATTAACTATGGCTACACCTTC. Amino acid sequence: CASSQVTVINYGYTF.

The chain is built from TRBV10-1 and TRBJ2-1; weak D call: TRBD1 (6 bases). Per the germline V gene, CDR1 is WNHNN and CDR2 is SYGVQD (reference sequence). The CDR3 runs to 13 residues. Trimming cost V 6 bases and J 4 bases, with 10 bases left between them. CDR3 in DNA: TGCGCCAGCAGCCGACAGGATTACAATGAGCAGTTCTTC. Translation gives CASSRQDYNEQFF.

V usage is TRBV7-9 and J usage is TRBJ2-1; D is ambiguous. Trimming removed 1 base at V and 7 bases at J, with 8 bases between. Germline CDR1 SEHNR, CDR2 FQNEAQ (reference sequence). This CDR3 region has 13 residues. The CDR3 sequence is CASSLDANNEQFF. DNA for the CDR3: TGTGCCAGCAGCTTAGACGCGAATAATGAGCAGTTCTTC. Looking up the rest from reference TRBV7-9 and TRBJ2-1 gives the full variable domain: DTGVSQNPRHKITKRGQNVTFRCDPISEHNRLYWYRQTLGQGPEFLTYFQNEAQLEKSRLLSDRFSAERPKGSFSTLEIQRTEQGDSAMYLCASSLDANNEQFFGPGTRLTVL.